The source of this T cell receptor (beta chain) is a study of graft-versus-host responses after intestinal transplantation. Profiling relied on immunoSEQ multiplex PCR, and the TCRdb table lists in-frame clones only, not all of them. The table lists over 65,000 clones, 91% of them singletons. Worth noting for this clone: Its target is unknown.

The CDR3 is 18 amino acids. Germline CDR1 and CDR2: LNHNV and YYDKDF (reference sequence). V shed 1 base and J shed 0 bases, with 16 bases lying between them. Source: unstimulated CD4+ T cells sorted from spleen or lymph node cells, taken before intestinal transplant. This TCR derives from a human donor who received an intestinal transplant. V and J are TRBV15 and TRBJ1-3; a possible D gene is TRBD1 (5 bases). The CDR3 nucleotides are TGTGCCACCAGCAGAGGCGGGGCAGGGAGCAACTCTGGAAACACCATATATTTT. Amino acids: CATSRGGAGSNSGNTIYF. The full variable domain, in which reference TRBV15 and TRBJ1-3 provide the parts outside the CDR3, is DAMVIQNPRYQVTQFGKPVTLSCSQTLNHNVMYWYQQKSSQAPKLLFHYYDKDFNNEADTPDNFQSRRPNTSFCFLDIRSPGLGDTAMYLCATSRGGAGSNSGNTIYFGEGSWLTVV.